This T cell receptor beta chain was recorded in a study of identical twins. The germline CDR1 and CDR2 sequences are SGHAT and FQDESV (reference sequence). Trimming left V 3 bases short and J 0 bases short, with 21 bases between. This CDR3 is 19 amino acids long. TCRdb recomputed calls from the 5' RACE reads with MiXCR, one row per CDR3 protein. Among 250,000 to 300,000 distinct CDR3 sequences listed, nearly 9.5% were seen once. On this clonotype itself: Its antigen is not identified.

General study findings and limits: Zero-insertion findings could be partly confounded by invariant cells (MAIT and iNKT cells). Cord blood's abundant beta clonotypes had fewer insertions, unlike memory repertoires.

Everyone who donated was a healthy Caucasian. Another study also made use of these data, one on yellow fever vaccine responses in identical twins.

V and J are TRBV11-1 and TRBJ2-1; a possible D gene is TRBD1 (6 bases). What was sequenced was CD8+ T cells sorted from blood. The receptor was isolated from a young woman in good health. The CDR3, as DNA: TGTGCCAGCAGCTTCCCCAGACGTCAGAGGGGGAGCTCCTACAATGAGCAGTTCTTC. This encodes CASSFPRRQRGSSYNEQFF.